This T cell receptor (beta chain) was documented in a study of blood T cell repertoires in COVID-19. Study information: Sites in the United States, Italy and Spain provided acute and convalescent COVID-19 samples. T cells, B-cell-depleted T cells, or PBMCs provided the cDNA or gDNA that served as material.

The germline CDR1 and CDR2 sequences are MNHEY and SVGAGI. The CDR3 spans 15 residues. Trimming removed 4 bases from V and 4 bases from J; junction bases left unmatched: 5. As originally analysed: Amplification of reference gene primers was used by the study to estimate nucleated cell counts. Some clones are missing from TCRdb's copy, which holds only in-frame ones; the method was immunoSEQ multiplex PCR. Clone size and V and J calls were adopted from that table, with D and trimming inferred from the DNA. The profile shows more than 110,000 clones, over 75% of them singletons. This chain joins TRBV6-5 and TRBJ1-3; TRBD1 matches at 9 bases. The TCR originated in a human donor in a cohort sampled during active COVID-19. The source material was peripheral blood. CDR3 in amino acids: CASSSTGGTGNTIYF. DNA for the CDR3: TGTGCCAGCAGTTCCACAGGGGGCACAGGAAACACCATATATTTT.